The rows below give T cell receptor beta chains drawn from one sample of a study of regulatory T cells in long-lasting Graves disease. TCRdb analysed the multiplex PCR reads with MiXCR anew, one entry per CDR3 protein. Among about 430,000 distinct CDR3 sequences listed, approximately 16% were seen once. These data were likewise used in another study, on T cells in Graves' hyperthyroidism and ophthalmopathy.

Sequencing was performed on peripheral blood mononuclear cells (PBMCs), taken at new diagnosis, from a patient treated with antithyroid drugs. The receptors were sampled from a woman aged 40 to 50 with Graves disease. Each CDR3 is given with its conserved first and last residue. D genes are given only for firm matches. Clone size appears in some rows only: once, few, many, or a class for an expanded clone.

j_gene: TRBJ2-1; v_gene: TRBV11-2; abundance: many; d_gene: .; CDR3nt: TGTGCCAGCAGCTTAGATGGGGAACAGTTCTTC; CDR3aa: CASSLDGEQFF
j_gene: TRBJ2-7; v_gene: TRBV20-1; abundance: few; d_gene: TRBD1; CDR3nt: TGCAGTGCCCCGGGACAGGGGACGCACGAGCAGTACTTC; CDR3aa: CSAPGQGTHEQYF
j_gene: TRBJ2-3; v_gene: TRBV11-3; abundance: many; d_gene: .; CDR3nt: TGTGCCAGCAGCTTATATTTTGGGAGCACAGATACGCAGTATTTT; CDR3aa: CASSLYFGSTDTQYF
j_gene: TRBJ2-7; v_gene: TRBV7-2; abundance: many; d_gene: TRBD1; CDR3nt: TGTGCCAGCAGCTGGGGGACAGGGAACTACGAGCAGTACTTC; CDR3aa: CASSWGTGNYEQYF
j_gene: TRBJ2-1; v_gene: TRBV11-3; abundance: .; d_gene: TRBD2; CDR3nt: TGTGCCAGCAGCCTCAGGGTAGCGGGAGGGAATGAGCAGTTCTTC; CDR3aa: CASSLRVAGGNEQFF
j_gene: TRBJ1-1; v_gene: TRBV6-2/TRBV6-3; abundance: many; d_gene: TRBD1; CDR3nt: TGTGCCAGCAGTTACTCGGGACAGCTGAACACTGAAGCTTTCTTT; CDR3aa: CASSYSGQLNTEAFF
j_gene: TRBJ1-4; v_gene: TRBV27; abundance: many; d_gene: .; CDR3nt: TGTGCCAGCAGACCTCGACAGGCAACTAATGAAAAACTGTTTTTT; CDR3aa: CASRPRQATNEKLFF
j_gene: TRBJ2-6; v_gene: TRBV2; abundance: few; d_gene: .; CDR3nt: TGTGCCAGCAAGTGGGCTGCGGGGGCCAACGTCCTGACTTTC; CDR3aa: CASKWAAGANVLTF
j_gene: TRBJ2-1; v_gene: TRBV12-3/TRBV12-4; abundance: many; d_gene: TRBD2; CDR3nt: TGTGCCAGCAGTTCACCTAGCGGGAGGGCCATCAATGAGCAGTTCTTC; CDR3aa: CASSSPSGRAINEQFF
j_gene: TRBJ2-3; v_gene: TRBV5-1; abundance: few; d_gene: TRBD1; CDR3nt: TGCGCCAGCAGCTCCGGGACAGGGGGCATCACAGATACGCAGTATTTT; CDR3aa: CASSSGTGGITDTQYF
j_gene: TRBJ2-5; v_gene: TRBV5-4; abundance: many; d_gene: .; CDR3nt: TGTGCCAGCAGCGGGGCGGGACAACAAGAGACCCAGTACTTC; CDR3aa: CASSGAGQQETQYF
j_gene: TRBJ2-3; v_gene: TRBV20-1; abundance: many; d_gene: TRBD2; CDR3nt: TGCAGTGCTAGGACGTGGGAGGGAGCAGATACGCAGTATTTT; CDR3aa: CSARTWEGADTQYF
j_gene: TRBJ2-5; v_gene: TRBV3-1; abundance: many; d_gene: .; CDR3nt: TGTGCCAGCATTTTAACCGGGAGTTCTGAGACCCAGTACTTC; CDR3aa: CASILTGSSETQYF
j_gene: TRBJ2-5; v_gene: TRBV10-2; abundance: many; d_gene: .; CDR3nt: TGCGCCAGCAGTGAGTCGACAGGGCGGGGGGAGACCCAGTACTTC; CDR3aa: CASSESTGRGETQYF
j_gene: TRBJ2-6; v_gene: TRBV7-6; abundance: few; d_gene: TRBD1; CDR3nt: TGTGCCAGCAGCTTATCAGGGACAGGGCTCTCTGGGGCCAACGTCCTGACTTTC; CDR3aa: CASSLSGTGLSGANVLTF
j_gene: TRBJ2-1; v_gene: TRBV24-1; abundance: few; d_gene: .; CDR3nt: TGTGCCACCAGTGATTTAGGGGGGTTGGGCAATGAGCAGTTCTTC; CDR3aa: CATSDLGGLGNEQFF
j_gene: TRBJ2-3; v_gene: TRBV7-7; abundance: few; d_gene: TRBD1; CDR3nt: TGTGCTAGCAGCAAGGGACAGTTCACAGATACGCAGTATTTT; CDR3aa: CASSKGQFTDTQYF
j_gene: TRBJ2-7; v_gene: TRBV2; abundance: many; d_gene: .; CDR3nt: TGTGCCAGCAGTGAAGCGAGGGCCGGGGAGCAGTACTTC; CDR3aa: CASSEARAGEQYF
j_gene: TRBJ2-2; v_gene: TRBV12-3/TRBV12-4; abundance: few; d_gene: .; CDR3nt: TGTGCCAGCAGTTTAGCCCCCACCGGGGAGCTGTTTTTT; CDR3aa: CASSLAPTGELFF
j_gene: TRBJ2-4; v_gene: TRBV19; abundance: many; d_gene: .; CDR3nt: TGTGCCAGTAGTATAGTTAGGAGGCGGGAAGGAAAAAACATTCAGTACTTC; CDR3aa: CASSIVRRREGKNIQYF
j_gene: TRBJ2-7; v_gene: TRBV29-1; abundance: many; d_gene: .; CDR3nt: TGCAGCGTTGTACAGGGTGGCGAGCAGTACTTC; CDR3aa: CSVVQGGEQYF
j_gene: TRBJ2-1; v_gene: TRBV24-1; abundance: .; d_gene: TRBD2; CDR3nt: TGTGCCACCAGTGACCGAGGACTAGCGGCACCCAATGAGCAGTTCTTC; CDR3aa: CATSDRGLAAPNEQFF
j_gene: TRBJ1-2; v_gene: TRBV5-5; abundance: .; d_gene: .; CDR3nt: TGTGCCAGCAGCGTAACAGGGAAGTCTCTCCTTAACTATGGCTACACCTTC; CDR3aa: CASSVTGKSLLNYGYTF
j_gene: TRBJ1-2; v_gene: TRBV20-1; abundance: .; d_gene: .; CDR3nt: TGCAGTGCTAGAGAGAGCTGGGGGTGGAGCTATGGCTACACCTTC; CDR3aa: CSARESWGWSYGYTF
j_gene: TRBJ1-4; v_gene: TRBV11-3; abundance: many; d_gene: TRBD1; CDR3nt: TGTGCCAGCAGCTTCGGGACAGGGCTGAATGAAAAACTGTTTTTT; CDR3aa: CASSFGTGLNEKLFF
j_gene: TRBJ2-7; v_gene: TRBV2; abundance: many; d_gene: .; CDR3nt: TGTGCCAGCAGTGAAGAAAACAGGGCCTACGAGCAGTACTTC; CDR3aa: CASSEENRAYEQYF
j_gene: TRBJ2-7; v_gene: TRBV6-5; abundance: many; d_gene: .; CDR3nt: TGTGCCAGCAGTTACAGAGGCAGGTCCTACGAGCAGTACTTC; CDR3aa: CASSYRGRSYEQYF
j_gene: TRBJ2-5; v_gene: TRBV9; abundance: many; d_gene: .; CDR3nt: TGTGCCAGCAGCGTAAATTCCAGGGAGAGGGAGACCCAGTACTTC; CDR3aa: CASSVNSRERETQYF
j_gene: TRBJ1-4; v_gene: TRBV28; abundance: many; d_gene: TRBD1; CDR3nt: TGTGCCAGCAGTTCAGGACAGGGCGTTAATGAAAAACTGTTTTTT; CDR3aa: CASSSGQGVNEKLFF
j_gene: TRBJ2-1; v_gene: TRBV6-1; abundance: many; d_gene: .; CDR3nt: TGTGCCAGCAGTCCTTCTAGCGCATTGATCAATGAGCAGTTCTTC; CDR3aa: CASSPSSALINEQFF
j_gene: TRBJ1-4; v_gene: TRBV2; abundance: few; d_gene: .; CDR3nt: TGTGCCAGCAGCCTACAGGCTTCTAATGAAAAACTGTTTTTT; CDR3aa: CASSLQASNEKLFF
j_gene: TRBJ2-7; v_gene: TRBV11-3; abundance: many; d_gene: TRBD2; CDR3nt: TGTGCCAGCAGCCCAACTAGCGGCCAGACCTACGAGCAGTACTTC; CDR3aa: CASSPTSGQTYEQYF
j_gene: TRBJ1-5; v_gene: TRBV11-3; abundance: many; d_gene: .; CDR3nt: TGTGCCAGCAGCGCTCACACTACGGGTCAGCCCCAGCATTTT; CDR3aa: CASSAHTTGQPQHF
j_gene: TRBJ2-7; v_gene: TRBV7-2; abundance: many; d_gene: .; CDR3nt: TGTGCCAGCAGCCTCGCGGAGGGCCCCTACGAGCAGTACTTC; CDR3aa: CASSLAEGPYEQYF
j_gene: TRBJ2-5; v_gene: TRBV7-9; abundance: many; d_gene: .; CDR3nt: TGTGCCAGCAGCTTAGATCTGGCAGGGCCAAACTCCAGACAAGAGACCCAGTACTTC; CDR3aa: CASSLDLAGPNSRQETQYF
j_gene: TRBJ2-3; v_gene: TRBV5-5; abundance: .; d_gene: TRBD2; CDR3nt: TGTGCCAGCAGCAAAGGGACTAGCGGGAGGGGAACAGATACGCAGTATTTT; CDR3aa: CASSKGTSGRGTDTQYF
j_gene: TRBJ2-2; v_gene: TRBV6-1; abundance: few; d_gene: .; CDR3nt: TGTGCCAGCACCTTATTAGGGCATGCGAACACCGGGGAGCTGTTTTTT; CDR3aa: CASTLLGHANTGELFF
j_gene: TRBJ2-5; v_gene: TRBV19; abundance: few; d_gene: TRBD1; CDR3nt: TGTGCCAGTAGTATATCGACAGGGTACCACCGGGAGACCCAGTACTTC; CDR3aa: CASSISTGYHRETQYF
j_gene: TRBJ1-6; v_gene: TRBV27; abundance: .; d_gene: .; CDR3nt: TGTGCCAGCCATGGGGACGGTAATTCACCCCTCCACTTT; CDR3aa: CASHGDGNSPLHF
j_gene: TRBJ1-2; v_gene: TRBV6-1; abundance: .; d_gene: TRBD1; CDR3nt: TGTGCCAGCAGTGAGACCTGGGCCGGGACAGGGAACTATGGCTACACCTTC; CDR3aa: CASSETWAGTGNYGYTF
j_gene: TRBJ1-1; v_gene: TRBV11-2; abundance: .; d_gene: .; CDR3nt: TGTGCCAGCAGCTTGCAGGGTAGTAACACTGTAGCTTTCTTT; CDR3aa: CASSLQGSNTVAFF
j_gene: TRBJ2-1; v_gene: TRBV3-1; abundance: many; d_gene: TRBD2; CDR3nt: TGTGCCAGCAGCCCCCTCGGGACTAGCGGGTACAATGAGCAGTTCTTC; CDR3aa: CASSPLGTSGYNEQFF
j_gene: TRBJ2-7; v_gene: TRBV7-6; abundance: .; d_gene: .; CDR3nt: TGTGCCAGCAGCCCCGGCGGGACCTACGAGCAGTACTTC; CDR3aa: CASSPGGTYEQYF
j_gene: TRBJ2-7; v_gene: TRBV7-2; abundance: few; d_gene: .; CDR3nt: TGTGCCAGCAGCCCGGGCGAGCAGTACTTC; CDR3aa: CASSPGEQYF
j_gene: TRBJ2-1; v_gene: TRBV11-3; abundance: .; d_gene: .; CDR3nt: TGTGCCAGCAGCTTAGCCCCCTGGATCCCCTACAATGAGCAGTTCTTC; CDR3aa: CASSLAPWIPYNEQFF
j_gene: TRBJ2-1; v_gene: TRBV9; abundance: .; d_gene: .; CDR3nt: TGTGCCAGCAGCGCATGGGGCGGGAACTACAATGAGCAGTTCTTC; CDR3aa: CASSAWGGNYNEQFF
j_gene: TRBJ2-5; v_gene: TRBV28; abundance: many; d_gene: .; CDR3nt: TGTGCCAGCAGGGTAGGGAGCCAGCCCCAGTACTTC; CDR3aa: CASRVGSQPQYF
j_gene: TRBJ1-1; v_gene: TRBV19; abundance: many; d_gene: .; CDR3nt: TGTGCCACCGTTGTCGGGGGTTCAGCAAAAGCTTTCTTT; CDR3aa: CATVVGGSAKAFF
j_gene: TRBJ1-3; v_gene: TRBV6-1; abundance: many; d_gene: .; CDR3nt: TGTGCCAGCAGTGAAAACAACCTCTCTGGAAACACCATATATTTT; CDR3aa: CASSENNLSGNTIYF
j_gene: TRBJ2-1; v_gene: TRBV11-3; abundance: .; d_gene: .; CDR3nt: TGTGCCAGCAGCCAACCTTCTAGGGACTACAATGAGCAGTTCTTC; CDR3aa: CASSQPSRDYNEQFF
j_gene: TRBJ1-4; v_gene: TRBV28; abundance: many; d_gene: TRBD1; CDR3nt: TGTGCCAGCAGGAAGACAGGGGTGTTTGAAAAACTGTTTTTT; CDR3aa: CASRKTGVFEKLFF
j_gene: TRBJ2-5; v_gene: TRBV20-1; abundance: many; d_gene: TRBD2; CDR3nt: TGCAGTGCGGGAAAGTTGGGGGGGGACCAAGAGACCCAGTACTTC; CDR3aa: CSAGKLGGDQETQYF
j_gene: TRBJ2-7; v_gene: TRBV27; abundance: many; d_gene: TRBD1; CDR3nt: TGTGCCAGCAGTCCCATTTCAGGGGGCCACAACGAGCAGTACTTC; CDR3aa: CASSPISGGHNEQYF
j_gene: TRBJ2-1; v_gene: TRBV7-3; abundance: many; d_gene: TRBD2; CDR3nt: TGTGCCAGCAGCAAGAAAGGGCCGGGAGGGCCGTACAATGAGCAGTTCTTC; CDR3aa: CASSKKGPGGPYNEQFF
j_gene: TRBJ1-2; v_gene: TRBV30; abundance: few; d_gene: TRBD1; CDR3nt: TGTGCCTGGTTTCAGGGGGCGAACTGTGGCTACACCTTC; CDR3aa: CAWFQGANCGYTF